The 29 T cell receptor beta chains presented below share a single source sample, sequenced in a study of Graves' ophthalmopathy and Graves' hyperthyroidism. Amplification of TCR beta CDR3 regions used RNA transcripts. A first-round RT-PCR used HTBI primers, followed by a second-round multiplex PCR. TCRdb recomputed calls from the multiplex PCR reads with MiXCR, one row per CDR3 protein. The sample records about 550,000 distinct CDR3 sequences, under 40% being singletons. Sequencing was done on a sample of peripheral blood or thyroid tissue (not recorded which). The receptor set was obtained from an adult man with Graves' hyperthyroidism.

This chain joins TRBV7-9 and TRBJ2-5; 10 bases align to TRBD2. Per the germline V gene, CDR1 is SEHNR and CDR2 is FQNEAQ (reference sequence). The CDR3 is made up of 16 amino acids. With 1 base clipped from V and 3 bases from J, the junction kept 5 bases outside the gene matches. The CDR3, as DNA: TGTGCCAGCAGCTTAGATCCAGGACTAGCGGAAGAGACCCAGTACTTC. Protein product: CASSLDPGLAEETQYF.

This clonotype was detected ten times or more. This rearrangement joins TRBV6-1 to TRBJ2-5; D not certain. Trimming stripped 7 bases from V and 5 bases from J, with 20 bases between. Germline CDR1 reads MNHNS; CDR2 reads SASEGT. The CDR3 loop spans 15 amino acids. The CDR3 DNA sequence: TGTGCCAGCATCAGCTTGGTAGGGTCATCGGAGACCCAGTACTTC. Translation gives CASISLVGSSETQYF.

This clonotype was recorded at least ten times. J is TRBJ2-5 and V is TRBV24-1; 9 bases map to TRBD1. This CDR3 is 16 amino acids long. The germline V gene has CDR1 KGHDR and CDR2 SFDVKD. V trimming: 4 bases; J trimming: 5 bases; junction bases outside the gene matches: 10. In DNA form, the CDR3 reads TGTGCCACCAGTGAACCCCCGGGACAGGGTTACGAGACCCAGTACTTC. Its protein product is CATSEPPGQGYETQYF.

This sequence joins TRBV7-9 and TRBJ1-5; TRBD1 is a possible D gene (5 bases). The ends were cut back, 6 bases at V and 6 bases at J, with 12 bases in the middle. Germline CDR1 SEHNR, CDR2 FQNEAQ (reference sequence). This CDR3 has 13 residues. CDR3 sequence reads: CASSPQGRQPQHF. As DNA, the CDR3 is TGTGCCAGCAGTCCGCAGGGCCGTCAGCCCCAGCATTTT. Drawing the rest from reference TRBV7-9 and TRBJ1-5, the complete variable domain is DTGVSQNPRHKITKRGQNVTFRCDPISEHNRLYWYRQTLGQGPEFLTYFQNEAQLEKSRLLSDRFSAERPKGSFSTLEIQRTEQGDSAMYLCASSPQGRQPQHFGDGTRLSIL.

This clonotype was counted ten times or more. This rearrangement joins TRBV12-3 or TRBV12-4 to TRBJ2-5; D is perhaps TRBD2 (6 bases). Trimming left V 5 bases short and J 3 bases short, with 13 bases between. The CDR3 spans 14 residues. In DNA, the CDR3 is TGTGCCAGCAGTGATTCCGGAGGGGAAGAGACCCAGTACTTC. Translation: CASSDSGGEETQYF.

V is TRBV24-1 and J is TRBJ2-5; 9 bases match TRBD1. Per the germline V gene, CDR1 is KGHDR and CDR2 is SFDVKD. The V gene end was trimmed by 5 bases and the J gene end by 2 bases; junction bases not matched to a gene: 5. This CDR3 contains 15 residues. In DNA form, the CDR3 reads TGTGCCACCAGTGGCCTTGACAGGGGGCAAGAGACCCAGTACTTC. It codes for CATSGLDRGQETQYF.

The gene calls are TRBV12-3 or TRBV12-4 and TRBJ2-7; TRBD2 matches at 7 bases. The V gene end was trimmed by 5 bases and the J gene end by 2 bases; junction bases not matched to a gene: 18. The CDR3 runs to 18 residues. This chain's CDR3 is CASSPLRLDRGVPYEQYF. DNA for the CDR3: TGTGCCAGCAGTCCCCTTCGACTAGACCGGGGGGTACCCTACGAGCAGTACTTC.

This clonotype was seen at least ten times. The J gene is TRBJ1-2, the V gene TRBV5-5; TRBD1 matches 10 bases. CDR1 and CDR2 from the germline V gene are SGHKS and YYEKEE (reference sequence). The CDR3 runs to 15 residues. V lost 4 bases to trimming and J lost 4 bases; unmatched junction nucleotides: 7. The CDR3: CASSKGQGGGYGYTF. The CDR3 nucleotides are TGTGCCAGCAGCAAAGGACAGGGGGGAGGCTATGGCTACACCTTC.

There are many counts of this clonotype. The chain couples TRBV5-1 to TRBJ1-1; D is uncertain. Trimming took 4 bases from V and 8 from J, leaving 15 bases between them. This CDR3 comprises 13 residues. The germline gives CDR1 SGHRS, CDR2 YFSETQ. The CDR3 DNA sequence: TGCGCCAGCAGCCCCAACCAACTACAAGAAGCTTTCTTT. Protein product: CASSPNQLQEAFF.

The CDR3 sequence: CASSLTGPDTYEQYF. CDR3 sequence (DNA): TGTGCCAGCAGTCTAACAGGACCGGACACCTACGAGCAGTACTTC. The chain joins TRBV25-1 to TRBJ2-7; tentative D call: TRBD1 (5 bases). V was shortened by 5 bases and J by 2 bases, with 16 bases between the two germline ends. Germline V gene lookup returns CDR1 MGHDK and CDR2 SYGVNS. The CDR3 is 15 amino acids.

The chain has TRBV5-4 and TRBJ1-1; TRBD1 matches at 8 bases. The length of the CDR3 is 16 residues. Germline CDR1 and CDR2: SGHNT and YYREEE (reference sequence). With 4 bases clipped from V and 0 bases from J, the junction kept 8 bases outside the gene matches. CDR3 sequence reads: CASSQLDRAMNTEAFF. The CDR3 DNA reads TGTGCCAGCAGCCAGTTGGACAGGGCTATGAACACTGAAGCTTTCTTT.

Comments on this clonotype: Since a much larger clone is just one base distant, this may be a read error. This chain uses TRBV7-9 with TRBJ1-1; D is possibly TRBD1 (5 bases). Germline CDR1 SEHNR, CDR2 FQNEAQ (reference sequence). V dropped 5 bases and J dropped 3 bases, with 22 bases sitting between them. The CDR3 length is 17 residues. CDR3 bases: TGTGCCAGCAGCCTGGACGGGGACCTAACTTGGGACACTGAAGCTTTCTTT. Its translation is CASSLDGDLTWDTEAFF.

This clonotype was counted a few times. Possible read error: a much larger clone is one base away. This rearrangement joins TRBV12-3 or TRBV12-4 to TRBJ2-5; D may match TRBD1 or TRBD2 (5 bases each). V was clipped by 6 bases and J by 0 bases, with 14 bases between them. The CDR3 consists of 15 residues. The CDR3 region has the DNA TGTGCCAGCAGGGCCGCCGGGGCCCACCAAGAGACCCAGTACTTC. Residues: CASRAAGAHQETQYF.

This sequence joins TRBV5-1 and TRBJ1-1; D possibly corresponds to TRBD1 (5 bases). Germline V CDR1 and CDR2: SGHRS, YFSETQ. This CDR3 spans 15 amino acids. Trimming cost V 10 bases and J 4 bases, with 23 bases left between them. The CDR3 reads CASQGPGQEITEAFF. The DNA of the CDR3 is TGCGCCTCCCAGGGCCCAGGGCAGGAAATCACTGAAGCTTTCTTT.

The chain joins TRBV5-8 to TRBJ1-1; no firm D call. Germline V gives CDR1 SGHTS, CDR2 YDEGEE. The CDR3 contains 12 residues. The ends were cut back, 4 bases at V and 6 bases at J, with 10 bases in the middle. The CDR3 sequence: CASSPLWPEAFF. For the CDR3, the DNA is TGTGCCAGCAGCCCGTTATGGCCTGAAGCTTTCTTT.

This clonotype was picked up many times. This sequence joins TRBV20-1 and TRBJ1-5; D is uncertain. Germline lookup yields CDR1 DFQATT and CDR2 SNEGSKA (reference sequence). Trimming stripped 1 base from V and 1 base from J, with 14 bases between. This CDR3 region has 16 residues. Here the CDR3 reads CSARGFGGKSNQPQHF. In DNA form, the CDR3 reads TGCAGTGCTAGAGGGTTTGGTGGGAAAAGCAATCAGCCCCAGCATTTT.

This clonotype occurred a few times. The CDR3 is CASSISENTEAFF. The CDR3 DNA reads TGTGCCAGTAGTATTAGTGAGAACACTGAAGCTTTCTTT. The J gene is TRBJ1-1, the V gene TRBV19; D ambiguous. CDR3 size: 13 residues. Germline V gene data show CDR1 as LNHDA and CDR2 as SQIVND (reference sequence). The V and J ends lost 3 bases and 1 base respectively, with 6 bases between them.

The CDR3 is CSARVGGVDTEAFF. The CDR3 nucleotides read TGCAGTGCTAGAGTGGGAGGGGTAGATACTGAAGCTTTCTTT. The genes are TRBV20-1 and TRBJ1-1; D is perhaps TRBD1 (5 bases). The CDR3 has 14 residues. V shed 1 base and J shed 5 bases, with 14 bases lying between them. Germline V lookup: CDR1 DFQATT, CDR2 SNEGSKA (reference sequence).

This chain joins TRBV12-3 or TRBV12-4 and TRBJ2-5; D is tentatively TRBD1 or TRBD2 (5 bases each). The CDR3 contains 13 residues. The germline V and J ends were trimmed by 4 bases and 4 bases, with 10 bases remaining between them. The CDR3 DNA is TGTGCCAGCAGTTGGGACGAGGGAGAGACCCAGTACTTC. Translated: CASSWDEGETQYF.

This clonotype was counted many times. The chain recombines TRBV7-8 with TRBJ1-1; tentatively, D is TRBD1 (5 bases). The CDR3 is 13 amino acids. Trimming took off 1 base at V and 7 bases at J, with 10 bases between the two ends. Germline values: CDR1 SGHVS, CDR2 FQNEAQ. The DNA for the CDR3 is TGTGCCAGCAGCTTAGGGGGACCCCATGAAGCTTTCTTT. Translating it yields CASSLGGPHEAFF. The whole variable domain, filled in from reference TRBV7-8 and TRBJ1-1, reads GAGVSQSPRYKVAKRGQDVALRCDPISGHVSLFWYQQALGQGPEFLTYFQNEAQLDKSGLPSDRFFAERPEGSVSTLKIQRTQQEDSAVYLCASSLGGPHEAFFGQGTRLTVV.

As regards this clonotype: The junction differs from germline at one of its ends, possibly a read error. The chain carries TRBV2 and TRBJ1-1; 7 bases align to TRBD1. CDR1 SNHLY and CDR2 FYNNEI come from the germline V gene. CDR3 size: 14 residues. The CDR3 sequence is CSSSERTGNTEAFF. In DNA form, the CDR3 reads TGTTCCAGCAGCGAAAGGACAGGGAACACTGAAGCTTTCTTT. Filled out from reference TRBV2 and TRBJ1-1, the complete variable domain reads EPEVTQTPSHQVTQMGQEVILRCVPISNHLYFYWYRQILGQKVEFLVSFYNNEISEKSEIFDDQFSVERPDGSNFTLKIRSTKLEDSAMYFCSSSERTGNTEAFFGQGTRLTVV.

This clonotype has ten or more counts. The rearrangement uses TRBV28 and TRBJ2-7; TRBD2 aligns across 8 bases. Germline V CDR1 and CDR2: MDHEN, SYDVKM. The CDR3 spans 14 residues. V was pared by 7 bases and J by 7 bases, with 12 bases of the junction left unmatched. The CDR3 loop reads CASTIGGAKGEQYF. In DNA, the CDR3 is TGTGCCAGCACGATCGGGGGGGCGAAGGGAGAGCAGTACTTC.

This clonotype was seen ten or more times. The V call is TRBV28, the J call TRBJ2-7; TRBD1 might be the D (6 bases). Germline-derived CDR1 and CDR2 are MDHEN and SYDVKM. CDR3 length: 15 amino acids. V dropped 2 bases and J dropped 6 bases, with 17 bases sitting between them. The CDR3 region is CASSLRQGWLSEQYF. As DNA, the CDR3 is TGTGCCAGCAGTTTAAGGCAGGGGTGGCTCTCCGAGCAGTACTTC.

This clonotype was picked up many times. The chain carries TRBV25-1 and TRBJ1-4, with D possibly matching TRBD1 (5 bases). The CDR3 runs to 11 residues. Germline V gene lookup returns CDR1 MGHDK and CDR2 SYGVNS. Trimming removed 8 bases at V and 13 bases at J, with 14 bases between. CDR3 amino acids: CASGFRDGLFF. CDR3 nucleotide sequence: TGTGCCAGCGGTTTCCGGGACGGACTGTTTTTT.

The chain combines TRBV29-1 with TRBJ2-5, with 12 bases that match TRBD2. This CDR3 comprises 15 residues. With V trimmed by 1 base and J by 5 bases, 5 bases remained unmatched. Germline-derived CDR1 and CDR2 are SQVTM and ANQGSEA. The CDR3 region is CSVEVFLAGGETQYF. The DNA for the CDR3 is TGCAGCGTTGAAGTTTTCCTAGCGGGGGGGGAGACCCAGTACTTC. Based on the CDR3 plus reference TRBV29-1 and TRBJ2-5, the full variable domain is SAVISQKPSRDICQRGTSLTIQCQVDSQVTMMFWYRQQPGQSLTLIATANQGSEATYESGFVIDKFPISRPNLTFSTLTVSNMSPEDSSIYLCSVEVFLAGGETQYFGPGTRLLVL.

This clonotype occurred many times. The rearrangement links TRBV10-2 to TRBJ1-2; D is undetermined. V lost 6 bases, J lost 3 bases, and 11 bases lay in between. Germline CDR1 reads WSHSY; CDR2 reads SAAADI. The length of the CDR3 is 13 residues. CDR3 nucleotides: TGCGCCAGCAGCGGCTATCAGGACTATGGCTACACCTTC. As protein: CASSGYQDYGYTF.

The chain joins TRBV20-1 to TRBJ1-4; 9 bases are shared with TRBD1. There are 14 residues in the CDR3. J gave up 5 bases and V 5 bases, and 6 bases lay outside the gene matches. Looked up from germline, CDR1 is DFQATT and CDR2 is SNEGSKA (reference sequence). CDR3 sequence reads: CSAGTGTGNEKLFF. CDR3 nucleotide sequence: TGCAGTGCTGGCACCGGGACAGGGAATGAAAAACTGTTTTTT.

This clonotype appeared many times. Being one base from a much bigger clone, this may be a read error. The gene calls are TRBV27 and TRBJ2-7; unclear D gene. Germline-derived CDR1 and CDR2 are MNHEY and SMNVEV (reference sequence). This CDR3 has 10 residues. Trimming cost V 8 bases and J 3 bases, with 5 bases left between them. CDR3 region: CASGNYEQYF. CDR3 nucleotide sequence: TGTGCCAGCGGGAACTACGAGCAGTACTTC.

The chain has TRBV10-3 and TRBJ2-5; D is unclear. Germline assignment: CDR1 ENHRY and CDR2 SYGVKD. Trimming took 3 bases from V and 2 from J, leaving 10 bases between them. The CDR3 length is 14 residues. The CDR3 DNA reads TGTGCCATCAGTGAAGGTCAGAAACAAGAGACCCAGTACTTC. Translating it yields CAISEGQKQETQYF.